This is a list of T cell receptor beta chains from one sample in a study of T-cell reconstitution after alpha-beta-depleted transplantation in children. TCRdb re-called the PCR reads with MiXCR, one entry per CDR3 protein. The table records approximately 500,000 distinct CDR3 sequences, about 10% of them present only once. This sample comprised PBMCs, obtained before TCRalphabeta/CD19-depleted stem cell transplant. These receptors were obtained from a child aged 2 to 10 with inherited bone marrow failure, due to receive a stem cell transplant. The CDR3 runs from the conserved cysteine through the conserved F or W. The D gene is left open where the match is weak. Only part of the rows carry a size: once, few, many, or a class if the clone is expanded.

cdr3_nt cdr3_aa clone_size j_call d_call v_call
TGTGCCAGTAGTACCGCCGGGACAGGGGTCTATGGCTACACCTTC CASSTAGTGVYGYTF many TRBJ1-2 TRBD1 TRBV19
TGTGCCAGCAGAGCCCGGGTCCTTGCTGTCTACGAGCAGTACTTC CASRARVLAVYEQYF many TRBJ2-7 . TRBV27
TGCAGTGCGGACTTAGCGGGAGAAAGCTCCTACGAGCAGTACTTC CSADLAGESSYEQYF many TRBJ2-7 TRBD2 TRBV20-1
TGTGCCAGCAGTTACCCCGGCGCCCAAGAGACCCAGTACTTC CASSYPGAQETQYF . TRBJ2-5 . TRBV7-6
TGCGCCAGCTCAACAGGGGGCGAAAGTGGCTACACCTTC CASSTGGESGYTF many TRBJ1-2 TRBD1 TRBV4-1
TGCGCCAGCAGCCCCCCGGACGGAGCCTACGAGCAGTACTTC CASSPPDGAYEQYF many TRBJ2-7 . TRBV5-1
TGTGCCAGCAGCCCTCTAAAGGGACTAGCGGACAATGAGCAGTTCTTC CASSPLKGLADNEQFF . TRBJ2-1 TRBD2 TRBV7-9
TGTGCCAGCAGTCCATCCAGGGGGGGGACGGAAAACACCGGGGAGCTGTTTTTT CASSPSRGGTENTGELFF many TRBJ2-2 . TRBV12-3/TRBV12-4
TGCAGTGCTAGAGGACAGGGGAATGAAAAACTGTTTTTT CSARGQGNEKLFF few TRBJ1-4 TRBD1 TRBV20-1
TGTGCCAGCAGCTTCCTAGCGACCCCCTACGAACAGTACTTC CASSFLATPYEQYF many TRBJ2-7 . TRBV5-6
TGCAGTGCTAGGCCTCTCTATGGAAACACCATATATTTT CSARPLYGNTIYF once TRBJ1-3 . TRBV20-1
TGCAGTGCTGGGTCCGGACTAACGAACACCGGGGAGCTGTTTTTT CSAGSGLTNTGELFF many TRBJ2-2 . TRBV20-1
TGTGCCAGCAGCACCCCGGGACAGGGGATGTCCTACGAGCAGTACTTC CASSTPGQGMSYEQYF many TRBJ2-7 TRBD1 TRBV28
TGTGCCAGCAGCCCTCACCCAGGAATCGGTGAAGCTTTCTTT CASSPHPGIGEAFF many TRBJ1-1 . TRBV9
TGTGCCAGCTCCCTAATACAGACAGGGGCGCATCAGCCCCAGCATTTT CASSLIQTGAHQPQHF few TRBJ1-5 TRBD1 TRBV18
TGCGCCAGCAGCTTGGGTGTCCCGGGGGGCCTCTACAATGAGCAGTTCTTC CASSLGVPGGLYNEQFF many TRBJ2-1 . TRBV5-1
TGCGCCAGCAGCCAAGTAACAGGGTTACCCTCCTACGAGCAGTACTTC CASSQVTGLPSYEQYF few TRBJ2-7 . TRBV4-1
TGCAGTGCACTCACCGGGAGCTCCTACAATGAGCAGTTCTTC CSALTGSSYNEQFF many TRBJ2-1 . TRBV20-1
TGTGCCAGCAGTTACTCGCCGCGCCTGAGTTACAATGAGCAGTTCTTC CASSYSPRLSYNEQFF many TRBJ2-1 . TRBV6-5
TGCGCCAGCAGCTTGGATAGTTTGGATACGCAGTATTTT CASSLDSLDTQYF many TRBJ2-3 . TRBV5-1
TGCGCCAGCAGCCAAAGAGGCCTCTATTCGGGACGACCCACCTACGAGCAGTACTTC CASSQRGLYSGRPTYEQYF . TRBJ2-7 . TRBV4-1
TGTGCCAGCAGTTACTCGGCCGCTGGGGGAGGGACTGAAGCTTTCTTT CASSYSAAGGGTEAFF few TRBJ1-1 . TRBV6-5
TGTGCCAGCAGCACCTCGTTGGGGCGGTCCGCGGAGACCCAGTACTTC CASSTSLGRSAETQYF . TRBJ2-5 . TRBV7-2
TGTGCCAGCAGTCTCAGGGGCGCCCTCTACGAGCAGTACTTC CASSLRGALYEQYF few TRBJ2-7 . TRBV12-3/TRBV12-4
TGTGCCAGCAGCAAAAAACCGGGACTAGCCTGGGAGACCCAGTACTTC CASSKKPGLAWETQYF many TRBJ2-5 TRBD2 TRBV12-3/TRBV12-4
TGTGCCAGCACCCCCCGGGGGAGCGGGGGTCTTGGCCGCTACGAGCAGTACTTC CASTPRGSGGLGRYEQYF many TRBJ2-7 TRBD2 TRBV4-2
TGTGCCAGCAGCGTAGGAGGGACAGTTCGGAATGAGCAGTTCTTC CASSVGGTVRNEQFF few TRBJ2-1 . TRBV11-3
TGTGCCAGCAGCCCGGTAGGGACTGCGGTGGGTGAGCAGTTCTTC CASSPVGTAVGEQFF many TRBJ2-1 . TRBV4-2
TGTGCCAGCAGCGACCCGGGACGGTCCTACAATGAGCAGTTCTTC CASSDPGRSYNEQFF many TRBJ2-1 . TRBV5-5
TGTGCCAGCAGTTACCAACAAGGCGGGTACAATGAGCAGTTCTTC CASSYQQGGYNEQFF many TRBJ2-1 . TRBV6-2/TRBV6-3
TGTGCCACCAGCAGAGAGGGGGCTGGGAGCTCCTACGAGCAGTACTTC CATSREGAGSSYEQYF many TRBJ2-7 . TRBV15
TGCGCCAGCAGCCCACTAGCGGGAGGGCACTACGAGCAGTACTTC CASSPLAGGHYEQYF many TRBJ2-7 TRBD2 TRBV5-1
TGTGCCAGCAGTTTGAAAAAACGATCTAGCGGGAGTTCCTACGAGCAGTACTTC CASSLKKRSSGSSYEQYF many TRBJ2-7 TRBD2 TRBV6-5
TGTGCCAGCAGCCACTATAGCGGATTAAACACCGGGGAGCTGTTTTTT CASSHYSGLNTGELFF . TRBJ2-2 . TRBV27
TGTGCCAGCAGCTATGGGGGGACAGTCTATGGCTACACCTTC CASSYGGTVYGYTF many TRBJ1-2 TRBD1 TRBV5-4
TGTGCCAGCAGCTTAGGGGGCGGGGACTCCTACGAGCAGTACTTC CASSLGGGDSYEQYF few TRBJ2-7 . TRBV7-2
TGCAGTGCCCAGGGGGGAGGGGACACTGAAGCTTTCTTT CSAQGGGDTEAFF many TRBJ1-1 TRBD1 TRBV20-1
TGTGCCACGAGAGGGGGGACAGGGACTGCCAATGAGCAGTTCTTC CATRGGTGTANEQFF few TRBJ2-1 TRBD1 TRBV24-1
TGCAGTGCTAGAGGGTGGGCCAAAAACATTCAGTACTTC CSARGWAKNIQYF many TRBJ2-4 . TRBV20-1
TGCGCCAGCAGTTTTAGCGGAGGAGGTTCCGGGGAGCTGTTTTTT CASSFSGGGSGELFF . TRBJ2-2 . TRBV10-2
TGTGCCAGCAGACGGACACCGGAGAATGAAAAACTGTTTTTT CASRRTPENEKLFF many TRBJ1-4 . TRBV28
TGTGCCAGTAGTATTTTTATGAACACTGAAGCTTTCTTT CASSIFMNTEAFF few TRBJ1-1 . TRBV19
TGTGCCAGCAGCTCTTCTCGGGAGGGTTTGTGGCAGTTCTTC CASSSSREGLWQFF many TRBJ2-1 TRBD2 TRBV7-9
TGCGCCAGCAGCTTAATCCTGTGGGCGGGGGCGTCCTACAATGAGCAGTTCTTC CASSLILWAGASYNEQFF . TRBJ2-1 . TRBV5-1
TGTGCCAGCAGTTTAGAGGGACTGATGAACACTGAAGCTTTCTTT CASSLEGLMNTEAFF many TRBJ1-1 . TRBV12-3/TRBV12-4
TGTGCCACCAGTGATCGGAGTCAGGGCTACACCTTC CATSDRSQGYTF many TRBJ1-2 . TRBV24-1
TGTGCCAGCAGTGGATACGACAGTAACTATGGCTACACCTTC CASSGYDSNYGYTF few TRBJ1-2 . TRBV6-1
TGTGCCAGCAGCTTGGGGCTCGTCGACAGGGGCTATGGCTACACCTTC CASSLGLVDRGYGYTF once TRBJ1-2 TRBD1 TRBV5-4
TGTGCCAGCAGCTCCCGGGACCGGGGCTATGGCTACACCTTC CASSSRDRGYGYTF many TRBJ1-2 . TRBV7-9
TGCAGCGTAGGGTCGACAGGGACCCTTAATGAAAAACTGTTTTTT CSVGSTGTLNEKLFF many TRBJ1-4 TRBD1 TRBV29-1
TGTGCCAGCAGTTTAGGAGGATCGCCTGGAAACACCATATATTTT CASSLGGSPGNTIYF many TRBJ1-3 . TRBV27
TGCAGTGCTAGAACTCGGTGGGAGACTGAAGCTTTCTTT CSARTRWETEAFF few TRBJ1-1 . TRBV20-1
TGTGCCAGCAGGAGGACTAGCGGATCGAACAATGAGCAGTTCTTC CASRRTSGSNNEQFF many TRBJ2-1 TRBD2 TRBV2
TGTGCCAGCAGTTACTCGGGGGAGTCCGGGGAGCTGTTTTTT CASSYSGESGELFF . TRBJ2-2 . TRBV6-5
TGTGTCACCCTGACAGCAGCGAACACTGAAGCTTTCTTT CVTLTAANTEAFF many TRBJ1-1 . TRBV28
TGTGCCAGCAGCCAAGGGGGAGGCTATGGCTACACCTTC CASSQGGGYGYTF many TRBJ1-2 . TRBV7-2
TGTGCCAGCAGTTTACGGGGGCCCGGGATGGGTGGGGCCAACGTCCTGACTTTC CASSLRGPGMGGANVLTF few TRBJ2-6 . TRBV12-3/TRBV12-4